The rows below give T cell receptor beta chains drawn from one sample of a study of sequential checkpoint blockade in melanoma. Data came from immunoSEQ multiplex PCR; TCRdb stores just in-frame clones and leaves some out. The profile shows about 3,500 clones, 17% of them singletons. The source was tumor tissue (inferred from file names), collected from a patient given nivolumab and ipilimumab in sequence. Receptors were obtained from a human donor with melanoma. Each CDR3 is given with its conserved first and last residue. The order of the fields is D gene, J gene, clone size, V gene, CDR3 DNA, CDR3 protein. A D gene is named only where the DNA matches it firmly. The listing skips clone size in some rows; elsewhere it reads once, few, many or a size class.

D: TRBD1; J: TRBJ2-3; size: NA; V: TRBV14; DNA: TGTGCCAGCAGCCCAACCCAGGACAGGGCGGATCTCACAGATACGCAGTATTTT; CDR3: CASSPTQDRADLTDTQYF
D: NA; J: TRBJ1-2; size: NA; V: TRBV19; DNA: TGTGCCAGTAACAGGGAGTCTTATGGCTACACCTTC; CDR3: CASNRESYGYTF
D: NA; J: TRBJ1-6; size: NA; V: TRBV19; DNA: TGTGCCAGTACCGCGGGCGGCAGGGTGAGCTCACCCCTCCACTTT; CDR3: CASTAGGRVSSPLHF
D: NA; J: TRBJ2-7; size: many; V: TRBV11-3; DNA: TGTGCCAGCAGCTTAGGTTCGGGGGCCCAAGTCTACGAGCAGTACTTC; CDR3: CASSLGSGAQVYEQYF
D: NA; J: TRBJ2-1; size: NA; V: TRBV16; DNA: TGTGCCAGCACCAGGAGCTCCTACAATGAGCAGTTCTTC; CDR3: CASTRSSYNEQFF
D: TRBD2; J: TRBJ2-1; size: NA; V: TRBV18; DNA: TGTGCCAGCTCAGAACTAGCGGGAGGTAATGAGCAGTTCTTC; CDR3: CASSELAGGNEQFF
D: NA; J: TRBJ1-2; size: NA; V: TRBV19; DNA: TGTGCCGGCTGGGACAAAGGGGGCTATGGCTACACCTTC; CDR3: CAGWDKGGYGYTF
D: NA; J: TRBJ2-7; size: few; V: TRBV4-1; DNA: TGCGCCAGCAGCCAAGAAGGTAGCGGACATACCTACGAGCAGTACTTC; CDR3: CASSQEGSGHTYEQYF
D: NA; J: TRBJ2-7; size: NA; V: TRBV18; DNA: TGTGCCAGCTCACCTGTTGGATACGAGCAGTACTTC; CDR3: CASSPVGYEQYF
D: NA; J: TRBJ2-6; size: NA; V: TRBV6-8; DNA: TGTGCCAGCAGCCTGAAACTAGGATTCACCTCTGGGGCCAACGTCCTGACTTTC; CDR3: CASSLKLGFTSGANVLTF
D: NA; J: TRBJ1-1; size: medium-sized; V: TRBV11-3; DNA: TGTGCCAGCAGCCCAAGACAGAGAGTGAACACTGAAGCTTTCTTT; CDR3: CASSPRQRVNTEAFF
D: NA; J: TRBJ1-1; size: NA; V: TRBV6-8; DNA: TGTGCCAGCAGCCGCGAGAGGGGGTGGAACACTGAAGCTTTCTTT; CDR3: CASSRERGWNTEAFF
D: TRBD2; J: TRBJ2-5; size: few; V: TRBV14; DNA: TGTGCCAGCAGCCAAGGTAGCGGGAAAACCCAAGAGACCCAGTACTTC; CDR3: CASSQGSGKTQETQYF
D: TRBD2; J: TRBJ2-3; size: few; V: TRBV28; DNA: TGTGCCAGCAGTCCCGGGACTAACACAGATACGCAGTATTTT; CDR3: CASSPGTNTDTQYF
D: NA; J: TRBJ1-6; size: few; V: TRBV9; DNA: TGTGCCAGCAGTTTGGGACGGTATAATTCACCCCTCCACTTT; CDR3: CASSLGRYNSPLHF
D: TRBD2; J: TRBJ2-3; size: NA; V: TRBV19; DNA: TGTGCCAGTAGTATGACGGGGGGGCAACCCACAGATACGCAGTATTTT; CDR3: CASSMTGGQPTDTQYF
D: NA; J: TRBJ2-3; size: many; V: TRBV11-3; DNA: TGTGCCAGCAGTTCCCGGGACCTCACAGATACGCAGTATTTT; CDR3: CASSSRDLTDTQYF
D: TRBD2; J: TRBJ2-1; size: many; V: TRBV11-3; DNA: TGTGCCAGCAGCTTGGCCGGACTAGCGGGCCTTCTGGATGAGCAGTTCTTC; CDR3: CASSLAGLAGLLDEQFF
D: TRBD2; J: TRBJ2-3; size: few; V: TRBV6-8; DNA: TGTGCCAGCAGTTACCCTCCGGGACTAGCGGGGGTCGATACGCAGTATTTT; CDR3: CASSYPPGLAGVDTQYF
D: TRBD2; J: TRBJ2-7; size: medium-sized; V: TRBV11-3; DNA: TGTGCCAGCAGCTTAGGGGAGGGCGCGAGGTACGAGCAGTACTTC; CDR3: CASSLGEGARYEQYF
D: TRBD2; J: TRBJ2-5; size: medium-sized; V: TRBV11-3; DNA: TGTGCCAGCAGCCTTAGCGGGAGTTACGAGACCCAGTACTTC; CDR3: CASSLSGSYETQYF
D: NA; J: TRBJ1-3; size: few; V: TRBV28; DNA: TGTGCCAGCAGCCTCGGGGGGAGAGGAAACACCATATATTTT; CDR3: CASSLGGRGNTIYF
D: TRBD1; J: TRBJ1-1; size: medium-sized; V: TRBV9; DNA: TGTGCCAGCAGCGCATGGACAGGGGAAGCTTTCTTT; CDR3: CASSAWTGEAFF
D: TRBD1; J: TRBJ2-7; size: NA; V: TRBV5-1; DNA: TGCGCCAGCAGAACCCAGGGGGCCTCCTACGAGCAGTACTTC; CDR3: CASRTQGASYEQYF
D: TRBD2; J: TRBJ2-2; size: medium-sized; V: TRBV11-3; DNA: TGTGCCAGCAGCCCGGGACTAGCGAAGAACACCGGGGAGCTGTTTTTT; CDR3: CASSPGLAKNTGELFF
D: TRBD1; J: TRBJ2-5; size: few; V: TRBV11-3; DNA: TGTGCCAGCAGCTTAGGGCAGGGGACAGTCCAAGAGACCCAGTACTTC; CDR3: CASSLGQGTVQETQYF
D: TRBD1; J: TRBJ1-1; size: large; V: TRBV9; DNA: TGTGCCAGCAGCCCCCAGGGACAGACTCGTGAAGCTTTCTTT; CDR3: CASSPQGQTREAFF
D: NA; J: TRBJ2-4; size: medium-sized; V: TRBV6-8; DNA: TGTGCCAGCAGTTACGGGTTAGCCAAAAACATTCAGTACTTC; CDR3: CASSYGLAKNIQYF
D: NA; J: TRBJ2-3; size: many; V: TRBV11-3; DNA: TGTGCCAGCCTAAAGGGGGGGACTAGCACAGATACGCAGTATTTT; CDR3: CASLKGGTSTDTQYF
D: TRBD2; J: TRBJ2-1; size: few; V: TRBV30; DNA: TGTGCCTTAGGGCGGGGGAGATACAATGAGCAGTTCTTC; CDR3: CALGRGRYNEQFF
D: TRBD2; J: TRBJ2-5; size: many; V: TRBV11-3; DNA: TGTGCCAGCAGCCACAAGTTCCTAGCGGGGGGTCGCCAAGAGACCCAGTACTTC; CDR3: CASSHKFLAGGRQETQYF
D: TRBD2; J: TRBJ2-3; size: NA; V: TRBV30; DNA: TGTGCCTGGGCGAGCGGGAGCGCTATTAGCACAGATACGCAGTATTTT; CDR3: CAWASGSAISTDTQYF
D: NA; J: TRBJ1-2; size: large; V: TRBV6-8; DNA: TGTGCCAGCAGTTACTCTCCCTATAACTATGGCTACACCTTC; CDR3: CASSYSPYNYGYTF
D: TRBD2; J: TRBJ2-1; size: NA; V: TRBV6-8; DNA: TGTGCCATCTCAGGACTAGCGGGCACTAATGAGCAGTTCTTC; CDR3: CAISGLAGTNEQFF
D: NA; J: TRBJ1-3; size: few; V: TRBV18; DNA: TGTGCCAGCTCAACCGGGACACTCCGCTCTGGAAACACCATATATTTT; CDR3: CASSTGTLRSGNTIYF
D: TRBD1; J: TRBJ2-1; size: few; V: TRBV19; DNA: TGTGCCAGTAGGCAGGGGGCCGGAGGCCTCGGCTCCTACAATGAGCAGTTCTTC; CDR3: CASRQGAGGLGSYNEQFF
D: NA; J: TRBJ1-6; size: NA; V: TRBV6-8; DNA: TGTGCCAGCAGTTACGGACAGCGAAATTCACCCCTCCACTTT; CDR3: CASSYGQRNSPLHF
D: TRBD1; J: TRBJ1-5; size: few; V: TRBV6-8; DNA: TGTGCGCACGCGGGGACAGGGGGCAATCAGCCCCAGCATTTT; CDR3: CAHAGTGGNQPQHF
D: TRBD1; J: TRBJ1-2; size: few; V: TRBV6-8; DNA: TGTGCCAGCAACTACCTTCAGGGGGCTAACTATGGCTACACCTTC; CDR3: CASNYLQGANYGYTF
D: NA; J: TRBJ1-2; size: NA; V: TRBV29-1; DNA: TGCAGCGTTGAACGCCCAGGGGATGGCTACACCTTC; CDR3: CSVERPGDGYTF
D: NA; J: TRBJ2-2; size: many; V: TRBV11-3; DNA: TGTGCCAGCAGCCTGACAGGGAACACCGGGGAGCTGTTTTTT; CDR3: CASSLTGNTGELFF
D: TRBD1; J: TRBJ1-4; size: few; V: TRBV12-5; DNA: TGTGCCAGCTCCGGGACAGTGGGACGTGGGGAGCTTAATGAAAAACTGTTTTTT; CDR3: CASSGTVGRGELNEKLFF
D: TRBD1; J: TRBJ1-2; size: NA; V: TRBV11-3; DNA: TGTGCCAGCAGCCAGTGGACAGGGGGGAACTATGGCTACACCTTC; CDR3: CASSQWTGGNYGYTF
D: NA; J: TRBJ2-5; size: few; V: TRBV28; DNA: TGTGCCAGCAGTACCCCAGGGAAAGAGACCCAGTACTTC; CDR3: CASSTPGKETQYF
D: NA; J: TRBJ2-1; size: many; V: TRBV4-1; DNA: TGCGCCAGCAGCCAGTCCATCGGGACTCAGGGGGACAATGAGCAGTTCTTC; CDR3: CASSQSIGTQGDNEQFF
D: NA; J: TRBJ1-3; size: few; V: TRBV18; DNA: TGTGCCAGCTCACCCTCAGGGAAAAGCTCTGGAAACACCATATATTTT; CDR3: CASSPSGKSSGNTIYF
D: TRBD1; J: TRBJ1-3; size: NA; V: TRBV6-1; DNA: TGTGCCAGCAGTGAAGCTCTACAGGGGGTGTTCACGAGCTCTGGAAACACCATATATTTT; CDR3: CASSEALQGVFTSSGNTIYF
D: NA; J: TRBJ2-5; size: many; V: TRBV11-3; DNA: TGTGCCAGCACCGATAGTGGTCTAGCGCAAGAGACCCAGTACTTC; CDR3: CASTDSGLAQETQYF
D: TRBD1; J: TRBJ2-7; size: few; V: TRBV23-1; DNA: TGCGCCAGCAGTCAAGGACAGGGGTACGAGCAGTACTTC; CDR3: CASSQGQGYEQYF
D: TRBD1; J: TRBJ1-4; size: NA; V: TRBV5-1; DNA: TGCGCCAGCAGCCCGGGACAGGGGAATGAAAAACTGTTTTTT; CDR3: CASSPGQGNEKLFF
D: NA; J: TRBJ2-5; size: many; V: TRBV11-3; DNA: TGTGCCAGCAGCTTGGGGGCGGGGCAGGAGACCCAGTACTTC; CDR3: CASSLGAGQETQYF
D: NA; J: TRBJ2-5; size: medium-sized; V: TRBV6-8; DNA: TGTGCCAGCAGTTACTCCAGCCAGGGGTCGGAGACCCAGTACTTC; CDR3: CASSYSSQGSETQYF
D: NA; J: TRBJ1-5; size: NA; V: TRBV11-3; DNA: TGTGCCAGCAGCTTAAACAGACATAGCAATCAGCCCCAGCATTTT; CDR3: CASSLNRHSNQPQHF
D: TRBD1; J: TRBJ2-7; size: NA; V: TRBV9; DNA: TGTGCCAGCAGTGAAGCTACAGGGGGGTCCTACGAGCAGTACTTC; CDR3: CASSEATGGSYEQYF
D: NA; J: TRBJ1-1; size: NA; V: TRBV6-8; DNA: TGTGCCAGCAGACAACAAGGGGCCTTCATGAACACTGAAGCTTTCTTT; CDR3: CASRQQGAFMNTEAFF